This entry is about one TCR beta chain. Antigen unknown. Data came from immunoSEQ multiplex PCR; TCRdb stores just in-frame clones and leaves some out. The repertoire has 10,000 to 12,000 clones, roughly four fifths of them found once; the top ten carry less than 5%. Germline CDR1 and CDR2: SGHKS and YYEKEE (reference sequence). This CDR3 contains 16 residues. The V end was cut by 4 bases, the J end by 1 base, with 18 bases between. The rectum was sampled with one to two pinch biopsies at colonoscopy. This sample was included in a study of pediatric ulcerative colitis. Study-wide results and caveats: Repertoires came from total lymphocyte DNA, not specific subsets. Two rectal CDR3 clonotypes occurred in all ulcerative colitis patients. Rectal repertoires separated controls, mild-moderate and acute severe colitis.

The sequenced sample was gut tissue. This TCR was sampled from a girl between 5 and 17 years old who was a control in a study of pediatric ulcerative colitis. The chain uses TRBV5-5 and TRBJ2-7, with D tentatively TRBD1 (5 bases). The CDR3 nucleotides are TGTGCCAGCAGCACTTTGACAGTCCCATCGTCCTACGAGCAGTACTTC. Its translation is CASSTLTVPSSYEQYF. Filled out from reference TRBV5-5 and TRBJ2-7, the complete variable domain reads DAGVTQSPTHLIKTRGQQVTLRCSPISGHKSVSWYQQVLGQGPQFIFQYYEKEERGRGNFPDRFSARQFPNYSSELNVNALLLGDSALYLCASSTLTVPSSYEQYFGPGTRLTVT.